Each of the 27 T cell receptor beta chains below was sequenced from the same sample in a study of shared clonotypes between healthy human individuals. Here immunoSEQ multiplex PCR was the method, and the copy in TCRdb shows in-frame clones only, minus some. The sample lists about 2 million clones, about 94% occurring once. Positively selected for CCR7, the CD45RO-negative cells used as naive CD8 cells excluded terminally differentiated effector memory CD45RA+ cells. The sequenced sample was naive CD8+ T cells sorted from blood. The receptors were gathered from a man aged 18 to 30 in good health.

This rearrangement joins TRBV5-5 to TRBJ2-7; D gene ambiguous. Trimming pared 3 bases from V and 1 base from J, leaving 11 bases between. The CDR3 is 14 residues long. The V gene's germline CDR1 is SGHKS and CDR2 YYEKEE (reference sequence). The CDR3 DNA is TGTGCCAGCAGCTCGGCCATGCTTTCCTACGAGCAGTACTTC. Encoded protein: CASSSAMLSYEQYF.

V usage is TRBV7-9 and J usage is TRBJ1-1; 9 nucleotides line up with TRBD1. The length of the CDR3 is 18 residues. J gave up 3 bases and V 5 bases, and 16 bases lay outside the gene matches. Germline V gene sequence: CDR1 SEHNR, CDR2 FQNEAQ (reference sequence). The CDR3 DNA is TGTGCCAGCAGCGCCCGGCGGGGCACAGGGGGCGGTGACACTGAAGCTTTCTTT. Protein: CASSARRGTGGGDTEAFF.

The chain is built from TRBV10-2 and TRBJ2-7; D is unresolved. The CDR3 spans 14 residues. Germline CDR1 is WSHSY and CDR2 is SAAADI. Trimming shortened V by 2 bases and J by 2 bases, and 10 bases separated the two germline ends. The CDR3 loop reads CASSERWAPYEQYF. CDR3 nucleotide sequence: TGCGCCAGCAGTGAGAGGTGGGCCCCCTACGAGCAGTACTTC.

In its sample, this clone was seen once. The chain recombines TRBV12-1 with TRBJ1-1. TRBV12-1 is a listed pseudogene. The CDR3 spans 16 residues. CDR3 region: CASSVRPGSWWTEAFF. In nucleotides, the CDR3 is TGTGCCAGCAGCGTCCGACCGGGGTCGTGGTGGACTGAAGCTTTCTTT.

The rearrangement joins TRBV5-6 to TRBJ1-5; D perhaps matches TRBD1 (6 bases). Trimming shortened V by 0 bases and J by 1 base, and 11 bases separated the two germline ends. Germline V CDR1 and CDR2: SGHDT, YYEEEE. This CDR3 is built from 16 residues. CDR3 DNA: TGTGCCAGCAGCTTGGCACTACAGGGAAGCAATCAGCCCCAGCATTTT. This gives the protein CASSLALQGSNQPQHF.

The chain carries TRBV27 and TRBJ2-3, with D perhaps being TRBD1 or TRBD2 (5 bases each). This CDR3 has 14 amino acids. The V end lost 5 bases, the J end lost 2 bases, and 11 bases lay between the germline ends. Germline-derived CDR1 and CDR2 are MNHEY and SMNVEV (reference sequence). CDR3 region: CASSPRDVTDTQYF. The CDR3, as DNA: TGTGCCAGCAGTCCCCGGGACGTCACAGATACGCAGTATTTT.

The V gene is TRBV19, the J gene TRBJ2-2; D gene unclear. Trimming left V 0 bases short and J 10 bases short, with 3 bases between. Germline loops: CDR1 LNHDA, CDR2 SQIVND (reference sequence). This CDR3 contains 11 residues. The CDR3 nucleotides read TGTGCCAGTAGTATAGACTTGGAGCTGTTTTTT. This encodes CASSIDLELFF. Complete variable domain (other parts from reference TRBV19 and TRBJ2-2): DGGITQSPKYLFRKEGQNVTLSCEQNLNHDAMYWYRQDPGQGLRLIYYSQIVNDFQKGDIAEGYSVSREKKESFPLTVTSAQKNPTAFYLCASSIDLELFFGEGSRLTVL.

This chain links TRBV9 with TRBJ2-2; D is unclear. The CDR3 loop spans 15 amino acids. Germline loops: CDR1 SGDLS, CDR2 YYNGEE. Trimming shortened V by 0 bases and J by 0 bases, and 6 bases separated the two germline ends. CDR3 DNA sequence: TGTGCCAGCAGCGTAGGGGTCGCGAACACCGGGGAGCTGTTTTTT. It specifies CASSVGVANTGELFF.

On this clone itself: The same CDR3 is also encoded by other DNA sequences in this sample. The chain is built from TRBV5-5 and TRBJ1-1, with D uncertain. The germline gives CDR1 SGHKS, CDR2 YYEKEE (reference sequence). Trimming cost V 4 bases and J 5 bases, with 9 bases left between them. The CDR3 covers 12 residues. DNA for the CDR3: TGTGCCAGCAGCCTGGTGGGGACTGAAGCTTTCTTT. Translation: CASSLVGTEAFF.

This clone appeared a single time. This chain connects TRBV7-2 to TRBJ2-7; 9 bases align to TRBD1. CDR3 size: 14 residues. Germline V gene lookup returns CDR1 SGHTA and CDR2 FQGNSA. J was trimmed by 3 bases and V by 4 bases; bases with no gene match: 4. This chain's CDR3 is CASSSGQGGYEQYF. In DNA form, the CDR3 reads TGTGCCAGCAGCTCGGGACAGGGAGGCTACGAGCAGTACTTC.

The rearrangement uses TRBV29-1 and TRBJ2-7; 7 bases are shared with TRBD1. The CDR3 covers 14 residues. V was clipped by 0 bases and J by 5 bases; unmatched bases: 7. Looked up from germline, CDR1 is SQVTM and CDR2 is ANQGSEA. The CDR3 region is CSVEDPRGYDEQYF. The CDR3 nucleotides are TGCAGCGTTGAAGATCCCAGGGGGTACGACGAGCAGTACTTC.

The rearrangement links TRBV19 to TRBJ1-5; 10 positions match TRBD1. The J segment lost 2 bases and the V segment lost 7 bases, leaving 5 bases of the junction unmatched. CDR3 length equals 15 residues. CDR1 is LNHDA, CDR2 SQIVND, per germline (reference sequence). The CDR3: CASTRTGGGNQPQHF. CDR3 DNA sequence: TGTGCCAGTACCCGGACAGGGGGTGGCAATCAGCCCCAGCATTTT.

The V and J genes are TRBV13 and TRBJ1-1; possibly TRBD1 for D (5 bases). V lost 5 bases to trimming and J lost 4 bases, with 17 bases between them. CDR3 length equals 15 residues. CDR1 and CDR2 (germline): PRHDT, FYEKMQ (reference sequence). CDR3 sequence (DNA): TGTGCCAGCAGCCCTCGTGTGGGGGGGGTCACTGAAGCTTTCTTT. This gives the protein CASSPRVGGVTEAFF.

This clone was seen once. The chain carries TRBV7-9 and TRBJ2-7; 7 nucleotides line up with TRBD1. CDR1 is SEHNR, CDR2 FQNEAQ, per germline (reference sequence). V was pared by 5 bases and J by 0 bases, with 7 bases of the junction left unmatched. The CDR3 runs 15 residues. The CDR3 DNA follows: TGTGCCAGCAGCCTCGGGACAGTGCACTCCTACGAGCAGTACTTC. This sequence encodes CASSLGTVHSYEQYF.

To note about this clone: Other DNA sequences from this sample encode an identical CDR3 as well. For the CDR3, the DNA is TGTGCCAGCAGCCTCAGCTCCTACGAGCAGTACTTC. This gives the protein CASSLSSYEQYF. This chain links TRBV5-4 with TRBJ2-7; no clear D gene. The V gene lost 4 bases and the J gene lost 0 bases, with 5 bases spanning the gap. This CDR3 contains 12 residues. Per the germline V gene, CDR1 is SGHNT and CDR2 is YYREEE (reference sequence).

This chain joins TRBV28 and TRBJ2-1; 10 nucleotides match TRBD1. Germline V gene lookup returns CDR1 MDHEN and CDR2 SYDVKM. V lost 4 bases and J lost 6; bases outside the gene matches: 9. This CDR3 spans 16 amino acids. The CDR3 sequence is CASSYKDRGYSNEQFF. As DNA, the CDR3 is TGTGCCAGCAGTTATAAGGACAGGGGGTATTCCAATGAGCAGTTCTTC.

The rearrangement links TRBV4-3 to TRBJ2-2; 7 bases fit TRBD2. The CDR3 is made up of 16 amino acids. After removal of 1 base from V and 3 bases from J, the junction contained 5 bases not matched to a gene. Germline V gene sequence: CDR1 LGHNA, CDR2 YSLEER. CDR3 sequence (DNA): TGCGCCAGCAGCCAAGCGGGGCTAGCGGACACCGGGGAGCTGTTTTTT. The encoded protein is CASSQAGLADTGELFF.

V gene TRBV7-8 combines with J gene TRBJ2-1, with 7 bases that match TRBD2. The length of the CDR3 is 16 residues. CDR1 is SGHVS and CDR2 is FQNEAQ in the germline V gene. The junction had 9 bases not matched to a gene; V was cut back by 1 base and J by 6 bases. The CDR3 sequence is CASSLVRSGGTNEQFF. The CDR3 DNA reads TGTGCCAGCAGCTTAGTCCGGTCCGGGGGGACCAATGAGCAGTTCTTC.

This rearrangement joins TRBV7-9 to TRBJ2-7, with D possibly being TRBD2 (6 bases). The CDR3 contains 17 residues. Trimming stripped 5 bases from V and 0 bases from J, with 20 bases between. Per germline, CDR1 SEHNR and CDR2 FQNEAQ (reference sequence). CDR3 nucleotide sequence: TGTGCCAGCAGCACCTCCCGGGGGACCGGGGCCTCCTACGAGCAGTACTTC. Translated, it gives CASSTSRGTGASYEQYF.

V is TRBV21-1 and J is TRBJ2-2; the table's D call, TRBD2, has no DNA check behind it. TRBV21-1 is shown as a pseudogene. The CDR3 loop spans 15 amino acids. The CDR3 DNA follows: TGTGCCAGCAGCAAAGAGCGGGATGACACCGGGGAGCTGTTTTTT. Protein product: CASSKERDDTGELFF.

This clone showed up just once. A junction end diverges from the germline sequence, so it may reflect a read error. The rearrangement links TRBV9 to TRBJ2-7; TRBD2 is a possible D gene (5 bases). Germline CDR1 and CDR2: SGDLS and YYNGEE. The CDR3 covers 15 residues. The CDR3 sequence is CASSVGFEGFYGQYF. DNA for the CDR3: TGTGCCAGCAGCGTAGGGTTTGAGGGATTCTACGGGCAGTACTTC.

The chain carries TRBV6-5 and TRBJ2-2, with D perhaps matching TRBD1 (6 bases). V was clipped by 6 bases and J by 5 bases, with 10 bases between them. Per germline, CDR1 MNHEY and CDR2 SVGAGI. This CDR3 has 13 residues. The DNA of the CDR3 is TGTGCCAGCAGCTTACAGGGTACCGGGGAGCTGTTTTTT. Translating gives CASSLQGTGELFF.

Concerning this clone itself: Other nucleotide sequences from this sample produce the same CDR3. The V gene is TRBV11-2, the J gene TRBJ2-7; D gene unclear. V gave up 1 base and J gave up 0 bases, with 4 bases separating them. This CDR3 spans 13 amino acids. CDR1 is SGHAT, CDR2 FQNNGV, per germline. The CDR3 here is CASSLVSSYEQYF. In DNA, the CDR3 is TGTGCCAGCAGCTTAGTAAGCTCCTACGAGCAGTACTTC.

The V gene is TRBV29-1, the J gene TRBJ2-1; TRBD2 aligns across 13 bases. This CDR3 comprises 16 residues. The V gene's germline CDR1 is SQVTM and CDR2 ANQGSEA. V lost 2 bases to trimming and J lost 2 bases; unmatched junction nucleotides: 3. The CDR3 is CSVESGLAGAYNEQFF. The CDR3 DNA sequence: TGCAGCGTTGAATCCGGACTAGCGGGGGCCTACAATGAGCAGTTCTTC.

The J gene is TRBJ2-5, the V gene TRBV7-8; D is undetermined. Germline V gene sequence: CDR1 SGHVS, CDR2 FQNEAQ. The V gene lost 1 base and the J gene lost 12 bases, with 12 bases spanning the gap. This CDR3 has 12 amino acids. The CDR3 DNA sequence: TGTGCCAGCAGCTTAGACAGCCACCCAAAGTACTTC. Residues: CASSLDSHPKYF.

The chain employs TRBV7-3 and TRBJ2-3, with 10 positions matching TRBD2. CDR3 length: 15 residues. Germline V gives CDR1 SGHTA, CDR2 FQGTGA. Trimming took 3 bases from V and 4 from J; bases not matched to a gene: 4. The CDR3 sequence is CASSLGLALADTQYF. The CDR3 DNA reads as TGTGCCAGCAGCTTGGGACTAGCGCTGGCAGATACGCAGTATTTT.

Comment on this clone: Other DNA sequences within the sample encode an identical CDR3. The rearrangement joins TRBV6-5 to TRBJ1-1, with D perhaps matching TRBD1 (6 bases). This CDR3 has 14 residues. Germline V CDR1 and CDR2: MNHEY, SVGAGI. Between the trimmed V and J ends, which lost 2 bases and 1 base, there was a span of 8 bases. The CDR3 DNA follows: TGTGCCAGCAGTTACCTGGGACAGAACACTGAAGCTTTCTTT. Encoded protein: CASSYLGQNTEAFF.